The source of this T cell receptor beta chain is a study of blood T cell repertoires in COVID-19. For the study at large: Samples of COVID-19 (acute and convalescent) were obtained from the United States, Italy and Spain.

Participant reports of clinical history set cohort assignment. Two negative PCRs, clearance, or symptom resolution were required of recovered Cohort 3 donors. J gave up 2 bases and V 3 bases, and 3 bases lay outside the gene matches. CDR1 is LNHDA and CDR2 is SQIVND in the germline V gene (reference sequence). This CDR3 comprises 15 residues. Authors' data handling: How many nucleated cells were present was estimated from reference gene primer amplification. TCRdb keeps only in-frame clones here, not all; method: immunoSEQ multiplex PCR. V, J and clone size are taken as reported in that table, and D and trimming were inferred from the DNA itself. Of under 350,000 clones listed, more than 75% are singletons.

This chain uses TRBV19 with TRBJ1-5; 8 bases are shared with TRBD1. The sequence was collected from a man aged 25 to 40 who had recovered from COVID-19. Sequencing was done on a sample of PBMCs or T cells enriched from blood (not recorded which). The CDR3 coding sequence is TGTGCCAGTAGTATGGACAGGGCAGGCAATCAGCCCCAGCATTTT. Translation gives CASSMDRAGNQPQHF.